This T cell receptor beta chain was recovered during a study of cytomegalovirus exposure and HLA in healthy donors. Researchers ran the PCR with 60 Vbeta and 13 Jbeta primers. Sequencing used immunoSEQ multiplex PCR; TCRdb keeps in-frame clones, though not all of them. The sample records more than 90,000 clones, approximately 77% being singletons. Trimming shortened V by 1 base and J by 3 bases, and 10 bases separated the two germline ends. Germline CDR1 reads LGHNA; CDR2 reads YSLEER. The CDR3 is made up of 14 amino acids. The chain uses TRBV4-3 and TRBJ2-7, with TRBD1 as a possible D gene (5 bases). Sequences were obtained from PBMCs. The TCR was taken from a man in his fifties in good health and CMV-seropositive. DNA for the CDR3: TGCGCCAGCAGCCAAGGTGGCAGGGACTACGAGCAGTACTTC. This translates into CASSQGGRDYEQYF.